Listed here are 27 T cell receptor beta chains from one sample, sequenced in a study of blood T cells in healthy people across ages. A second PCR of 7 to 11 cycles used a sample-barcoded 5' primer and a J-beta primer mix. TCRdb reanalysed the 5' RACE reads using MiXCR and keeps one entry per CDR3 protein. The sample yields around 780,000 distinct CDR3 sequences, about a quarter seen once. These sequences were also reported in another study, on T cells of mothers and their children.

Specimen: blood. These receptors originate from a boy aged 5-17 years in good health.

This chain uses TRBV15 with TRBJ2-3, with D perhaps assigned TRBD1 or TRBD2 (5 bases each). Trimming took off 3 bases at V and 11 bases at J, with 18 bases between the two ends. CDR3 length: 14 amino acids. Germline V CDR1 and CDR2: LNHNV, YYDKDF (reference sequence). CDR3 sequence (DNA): TGTGCCACCAGCAGTCGCTCCGGGGCGACGAGGCAGTATTTT. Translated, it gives CATSSRSGATRQYF.

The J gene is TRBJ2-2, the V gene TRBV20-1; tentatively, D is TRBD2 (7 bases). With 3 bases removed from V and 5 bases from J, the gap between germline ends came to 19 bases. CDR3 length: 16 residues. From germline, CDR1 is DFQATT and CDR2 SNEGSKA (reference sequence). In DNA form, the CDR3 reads TGCAGTGCTAGGGGCGGGGGCAGGGAAAGTACCGGGGAGCTGTTTTTT. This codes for CSARGGGRESTGELFF.

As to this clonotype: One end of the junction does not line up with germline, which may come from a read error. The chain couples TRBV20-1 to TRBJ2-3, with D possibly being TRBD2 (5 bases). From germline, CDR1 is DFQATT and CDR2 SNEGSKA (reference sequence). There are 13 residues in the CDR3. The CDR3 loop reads CSARADSTDAQYF. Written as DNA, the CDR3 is TGCAGTGCCAGAGCGGATAGCACAGATGCGCAGTATTTT.

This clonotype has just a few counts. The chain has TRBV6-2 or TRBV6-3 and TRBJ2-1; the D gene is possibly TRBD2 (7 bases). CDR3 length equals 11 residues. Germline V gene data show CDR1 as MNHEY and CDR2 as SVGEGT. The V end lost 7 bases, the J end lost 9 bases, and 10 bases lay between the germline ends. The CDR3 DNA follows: TGTGCCAGCAAGAGGGGGGGTGAGCAGTTCTTC. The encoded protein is CASKRGGEQFF.

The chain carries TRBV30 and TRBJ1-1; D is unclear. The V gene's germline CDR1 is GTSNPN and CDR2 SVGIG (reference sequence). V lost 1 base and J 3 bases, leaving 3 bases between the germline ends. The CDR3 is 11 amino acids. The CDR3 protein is CAWSAYTEAFF. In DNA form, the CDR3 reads TGTGCCTGGAGTGCCTACACTGAAGCTTTCTTT.

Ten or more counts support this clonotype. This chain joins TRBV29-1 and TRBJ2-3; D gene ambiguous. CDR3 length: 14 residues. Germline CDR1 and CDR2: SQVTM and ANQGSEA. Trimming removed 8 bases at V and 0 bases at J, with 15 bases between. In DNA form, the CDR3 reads TGCAGCTGCTTCTTGGGTTCTAGCACAGATACGCAGTATTTT. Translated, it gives CSCFLGSSTDTQYF.

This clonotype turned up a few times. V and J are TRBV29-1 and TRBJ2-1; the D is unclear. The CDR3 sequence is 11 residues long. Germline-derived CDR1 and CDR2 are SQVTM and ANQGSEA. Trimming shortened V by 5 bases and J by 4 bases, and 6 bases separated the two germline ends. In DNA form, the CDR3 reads TGCAGCGTTCTCACGTACAATGAGCAGTTCTTC. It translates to CSVLTYNEQFF.

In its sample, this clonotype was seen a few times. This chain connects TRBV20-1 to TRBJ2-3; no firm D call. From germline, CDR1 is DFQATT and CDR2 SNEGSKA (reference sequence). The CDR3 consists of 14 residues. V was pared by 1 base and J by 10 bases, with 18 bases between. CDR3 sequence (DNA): TGCAGTGCTAGAGGGTCCAGTGTTCGTGATTCGCAGTATTTT. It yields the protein CSARGSSVRDSQYF.

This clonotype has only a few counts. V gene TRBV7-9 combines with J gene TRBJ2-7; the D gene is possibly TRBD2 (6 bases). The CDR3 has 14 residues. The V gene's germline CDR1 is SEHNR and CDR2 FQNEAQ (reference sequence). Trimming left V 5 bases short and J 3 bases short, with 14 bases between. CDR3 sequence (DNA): TGTGCCAGCAGCCCCCCCGGGACTTTCTACGAGCAGTACTTC. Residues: CASSPPGTFYEQYF.

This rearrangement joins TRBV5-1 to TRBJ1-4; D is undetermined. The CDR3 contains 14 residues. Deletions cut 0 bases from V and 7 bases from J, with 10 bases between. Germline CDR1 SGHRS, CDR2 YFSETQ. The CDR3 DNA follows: TGCGCCAGCAGCTTGGGGCCTTTAAGTGAAAAACTGTTTTTT. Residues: CASSLGPLSEKLFF.

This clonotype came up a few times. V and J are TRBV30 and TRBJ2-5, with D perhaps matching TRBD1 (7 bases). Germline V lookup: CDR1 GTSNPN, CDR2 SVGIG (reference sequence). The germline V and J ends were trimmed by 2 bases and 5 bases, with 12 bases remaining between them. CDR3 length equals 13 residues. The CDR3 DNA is TGTGCCTGGAGTAAGGGGGCGGGGGAGACCCAGTACTTC. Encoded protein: CAWSKGAGETQYF.

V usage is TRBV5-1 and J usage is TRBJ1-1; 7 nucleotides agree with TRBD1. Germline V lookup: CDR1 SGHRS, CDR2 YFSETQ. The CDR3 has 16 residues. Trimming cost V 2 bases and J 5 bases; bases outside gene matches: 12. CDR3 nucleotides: TGCGCCAGCAGCTTTCGACAGGGAGGGCGAGAGACTGAAGCTTTCTTT. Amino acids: CASSFRQGGRETEAFF.

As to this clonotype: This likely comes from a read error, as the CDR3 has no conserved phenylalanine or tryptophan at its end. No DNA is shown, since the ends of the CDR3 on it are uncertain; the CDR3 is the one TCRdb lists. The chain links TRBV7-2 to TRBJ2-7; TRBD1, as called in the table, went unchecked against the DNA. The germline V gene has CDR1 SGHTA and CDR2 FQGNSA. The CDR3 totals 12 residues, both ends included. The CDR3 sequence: CASSFVGGDLLI.

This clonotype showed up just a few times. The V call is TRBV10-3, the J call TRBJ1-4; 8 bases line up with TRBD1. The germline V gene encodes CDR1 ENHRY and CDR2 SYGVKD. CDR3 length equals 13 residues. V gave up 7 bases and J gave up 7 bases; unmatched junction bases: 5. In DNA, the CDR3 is TGTGCCATCAAAGGGACAGGATCTGAAAAACTGTTTTTT. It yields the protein CAIKGTGSEKLFF.

CDR3 nucleotides: TGTGCCAGCAGCTTAGGGACAGGGTCCAGTTCCCAAGAGACCCAGTACTTC. Its protein product is CASSLGTGSSSQETQYF. The chain carries TRBV5-8 and TRBJ2-5, with 9 bases fitting TRBD1. J lost 1 base, V lost 2 bases, and 9 bases had no gene match. The germline V gene has CDR1 SGHTS and CDR2 YDEGEE. The CDR3 is 17 residues long.

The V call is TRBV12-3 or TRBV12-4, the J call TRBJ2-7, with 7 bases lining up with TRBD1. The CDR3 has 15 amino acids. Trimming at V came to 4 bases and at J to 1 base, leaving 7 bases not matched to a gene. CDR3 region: CASSSSGRGSYEQYF. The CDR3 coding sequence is TGTGCCAGCAGTTCGTCCGGCAGGGGGTCCTACGAGCAGTACTTC.

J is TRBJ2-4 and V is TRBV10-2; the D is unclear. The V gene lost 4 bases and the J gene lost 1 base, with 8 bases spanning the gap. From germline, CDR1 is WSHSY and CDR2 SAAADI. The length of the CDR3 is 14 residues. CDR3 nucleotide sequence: TGCGCCAGCAGTGGGATATTCGCCAAAAACATTCAGTACTTC. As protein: CASSGIFAKNIQYF.

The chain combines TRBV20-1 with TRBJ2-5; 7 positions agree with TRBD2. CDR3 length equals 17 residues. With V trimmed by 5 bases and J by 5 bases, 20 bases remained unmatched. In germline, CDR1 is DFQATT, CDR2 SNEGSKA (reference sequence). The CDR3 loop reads CSAGMLAEGPLGETQYF. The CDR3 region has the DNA TGCAGTGCTGGGATGCTAGCGGAGGGGCCCCTGGGTGAGACCCAGTACTTC.

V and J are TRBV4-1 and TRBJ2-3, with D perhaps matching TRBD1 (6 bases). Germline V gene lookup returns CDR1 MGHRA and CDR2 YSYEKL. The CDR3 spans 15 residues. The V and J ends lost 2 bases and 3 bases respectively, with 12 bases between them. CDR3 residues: CASSQPGQKTDTQYF. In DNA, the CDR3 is TGCGCCAGCAGCCAACCAGGACAGAAGACAGATACGCAGTATTTT.

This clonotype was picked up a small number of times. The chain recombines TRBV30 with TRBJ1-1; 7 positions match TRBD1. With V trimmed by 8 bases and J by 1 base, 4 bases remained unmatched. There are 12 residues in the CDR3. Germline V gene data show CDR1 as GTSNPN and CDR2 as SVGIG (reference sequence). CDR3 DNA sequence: TGTGCCGGGGGACAGAGGAACACTGAAGCTTTCTTT. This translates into CAGGQRNTEAFF.

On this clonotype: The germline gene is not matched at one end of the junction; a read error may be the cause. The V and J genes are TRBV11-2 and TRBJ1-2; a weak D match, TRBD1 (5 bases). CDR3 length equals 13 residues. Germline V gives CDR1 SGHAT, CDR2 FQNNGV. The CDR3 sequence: CASSPDINYGFTF. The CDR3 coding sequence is TGTGCCAGCAGCCCGGACATAAACTATGGCTTCACCTTC.

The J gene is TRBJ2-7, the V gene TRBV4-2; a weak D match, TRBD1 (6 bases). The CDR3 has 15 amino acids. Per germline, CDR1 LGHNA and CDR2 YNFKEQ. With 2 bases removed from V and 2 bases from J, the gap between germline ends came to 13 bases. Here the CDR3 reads CASSQTSGDTYEQYF. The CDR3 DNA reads TGTGCCAGCAGCCAAACTAGTGGGGACACCTACGAGCAGTACTTC.

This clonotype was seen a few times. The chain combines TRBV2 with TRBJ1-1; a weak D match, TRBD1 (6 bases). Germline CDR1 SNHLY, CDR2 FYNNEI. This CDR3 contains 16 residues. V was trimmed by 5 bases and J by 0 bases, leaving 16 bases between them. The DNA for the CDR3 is TGTGCCAGCAGTAGGACAGCCGGCCTTATGAACACTGAAGCTTTCTTT. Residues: CASSRTAGLMNTEAFF.

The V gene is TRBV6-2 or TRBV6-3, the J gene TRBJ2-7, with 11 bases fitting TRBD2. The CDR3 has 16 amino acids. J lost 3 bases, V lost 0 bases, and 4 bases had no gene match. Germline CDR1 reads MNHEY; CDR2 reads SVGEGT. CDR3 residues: CASSYSGLADDYEQYF. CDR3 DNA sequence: TGTGCCAGCAGTTACTCGGGACTAGCGGATGACTACGAGCAGTACTTC.

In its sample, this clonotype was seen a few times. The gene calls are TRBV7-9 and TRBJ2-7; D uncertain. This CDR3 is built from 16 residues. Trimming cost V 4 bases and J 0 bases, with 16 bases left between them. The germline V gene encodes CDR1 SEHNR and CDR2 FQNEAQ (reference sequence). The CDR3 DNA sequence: TGTGCCAGCAGCTCCCTGCGGAGCAGACGCTCCTACGAGCAGTACTTC. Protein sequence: CASSSLRSRRSYEQYF.

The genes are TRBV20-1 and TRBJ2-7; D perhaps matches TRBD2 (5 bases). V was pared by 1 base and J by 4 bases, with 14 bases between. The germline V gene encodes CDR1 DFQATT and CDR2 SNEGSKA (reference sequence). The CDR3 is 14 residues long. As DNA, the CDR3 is TGCAGTGCTAGAGGCGACGGGGTAGTGTACGAGCAGTACTTC. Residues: CSARGDGVVYEQYF.

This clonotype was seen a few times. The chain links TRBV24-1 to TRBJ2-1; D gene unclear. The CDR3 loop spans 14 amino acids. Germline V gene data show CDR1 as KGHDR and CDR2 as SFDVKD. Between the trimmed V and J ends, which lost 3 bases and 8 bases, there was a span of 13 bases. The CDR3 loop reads CATSDRRLMDEQFF. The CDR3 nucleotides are TGTGCCACCAGTGATAGGCGACTTATGGATGAGCAGTTCTTC.